This T cell receptor beta chain was identified in a study of PD-L1 blockade in urothelial cancer (dated by TCRdb to about 2017). With respect to the entire study: All patients started therapy in the mid-2010s and received atezolizumab 1,200 mg intravenously every 3 weeks. About 90% of the roughly 29 patients were identified as males with urothelial cancer of bladder origin, and a prior smoking history was reported by 18 of 29 patients. An ECOG performance status of 0 or 1 was recorded for the patients, and 0 to 3 prior chemotherapy regimens had been received by the patients. Blood samples were analyzed at 3 weeks after treatment start (second dose) and at 6 weeks after treatment start. Blood samples yielded a median of around 150,000 T cells and tens of thousands of unique TCRs, with median clonality approximately 0.08. The study, an exploratory multi-omic analysis, examined somatic, immune and clinical correlates of response to PD-L1 blockade with atezolizumab in urothelial cancer. TCR sequencing covered pretreatment tumor samples and matched, serially collected peripheral blood taken before and after atezolizumab treatment. Durable clinical benefit meant progression-free survival longer than 6 months, and TCR features were also tested against progression-free and overall survival. In the same patients, pretreatment tumors underwent whole exome sequencing and RNA sequencing in addition to TCR sequencing. Durable clinical benefit was achieved by nine patients but not by the remaining 20. Pretreatment blood TCR-seq was available for about 27 patients, at least one posttreatment blood collection was obtained for 25 or so patients, and tumor TCR-seq was available for 25 or so patients.

Overall results and qualifications from the work: A pretreatment peripheral blood TCR clonality below the median was linked to improved progression-free and overall survival. Greater expansion of tumor-associated TCR clones in peripheral blood 3 weeks after the start of treatment was observed in patients with durable benefit (n of about 20, p = 0.022). Because of the small sample size (n of about 29) and the many exploratory analyses performed, the results are intended to be regarded as hypothesis-generating.

From the cysteine through the phenylalanine, the CDR3 covers 14 amino acids. Just CDR3 DNA is preserved here, 42 bases in frame from base 1. After removal of 4 bases from V and 6 bases from J, the junction retains 9 bases not matched to a gene. The germline V gene provides CDR1 SGHRS and CDR2 YFSETQ. What the time point label conveys for this sample: pretreatment peripheral blood. A total of 25 to 35 patients with locally advanced or metastatic urothelial carcinoma, treated at Memorial Sloan Kettering on a trial protocol, made up the cohort. Peripheral blood mononuclear cells were collected pretreatment and during treatment, at between 1 and 8 total time points per patient. The Qiagen DNeasy Blood extraction kit was used to purify genomic DNA from total PBMCs and from tumor samples. PBMCs were collected pretreatment and during treatment and were isolated and stored as previously described. Synthetic TCR analog templates were spiked into each PCR so that absolute template abundance could be estimated from read counts. The immunoSEQ assay used bias-controlled V and J gene primers to amplify TCRbeta CDR3 regions from genomic DNA. Sequencing of rearranged TCRbeta segments was done at approximately 20X coverage. As for how the authors treated the data: Sequencing errors were corrected by clustering, and CDR3s were annotated against IMGT so that V, D and J genes could be assigned. Downstream analyses used only productive TCRbeta rearrangements and left out out-of-frame or stop-codon sequences. To compute clonality, Shannon entropy was normalized by the log of the number of unique productive sequences and then subtracted from one. Clones differing between time points or between blood and tumor were identified using Fisher's exact test with Benjamini-Hochberg correction, with an adjusted p below 0.01 applied as the threshold. TCRdb obtained this table from immuneACCESS and retained in-frame rearrangements with V and J assigned. These tables miss some clones; where compared with another copy, unresolved V genes account for less than half of the shortfall, and the remainder is unexplained. V, J and clone size reflect that table, while D and trimming were determined from the DNA. Within this sample are roughly 67,000 clones, with around 87% of them counted one time only. About 15% of the sample is in the top ten clones.

Details on this clone: Its antigen target is currently unknown. Base quality data are lacking; no much larger clone is found one base away.

The clonotype comes from a man in his sixties with urothelial cancer. Here the sequenced sample was PBMCs, taken around atezolizumab (anti-PD-L1) treatment. Here the chain combines TRBV5-1 and TRBJ1-2; 7 central bases correspond to TRBD1. The CDR3 reads as follows: CASSPDRVYDGYTF. The nucleotide sequence is given as TGCGCCAGCAGCCCCGACAGGGTTTATGATGGCTACACCTTC.